These 16 T cell receptor beta chains originate from one sample sequenced in a study of CD8+ T cells in alopecia areata. As for treatment: oral pan-JAK inhibitor, 5-10 mg twice daily. Reverse transcription of extracted RNA yielded cDNA, which provided the sequencing template. TCRdb's table, derived via immunoSEQ multiplex PCR, lists solely in-frame clones and lacks some. Of about 180,000 clones detected, about 53% appear once; the ten largest clones hold 11%. The sequences come from CD8+ T cells sorted from blood, collected at week 24, from a patient treated with tofacitinib. The source of these receptors is a human donor with alopecia areata.

The gene calls are TRBV5-6 and TRBJ1-1; 7 nucleotides agree with TRBD1. Germline V gives CDR1 SGHDT, CDR2 YYEEEE. The CDR3 sequence is 13 residues long. J was trimmed by 5 bases and V by 4 bases; bases with no gene match: 5. The CDR3 DNA follows: TGTGCCAGCAGCGCATCGACAGGGACTGAAGCTTTCTTT. Protein sequence: CASSASTGTEAFF.

The chain recombines TRBV29-1 with TRBJ2-1, with 9 bases fitting TRBD1. Germline values: CDR1 SQVTM, CDR2 ANQGSEA. Trimming took 2 bases from V and 15 from J; bases not matched to a gene: 8. The CDR3 spans 12 residues. The CDR3 is CSVELGTGYTFF. In nucleotides, the CDR3 is TGCAGCGTTGAACTAGGGACAGGGTACACGTTCTTC.

Only one count was recorded for this clone. V usage is TRBV12-5 and J usage is TRBJ1-5; D is unclear. Trimming removed 3 bases from V and 1 base from J, with 13 bases in between. The CDR3 covers 16 residues. CDR1 LGHNT and CDR2 FRNRAP come from the germline V gene. CDR3 residues: CASGFDRAGSNQPQHF. CDR3 nucleotides: TGTGCTAGTGGTTTCGACCGGGCCGGAAGCAATCAGCCCCAGCATTTT.

The rearrangement links TRBV5-1 to TRBJ2-5; TRBD1 agrees at 8 bases. The CDR3 has 17 residues. V dropped 0 bases and J dropped 5; count of bases not matched to a gene: 12. Germline values: CDR1 SGHRS, CDR2 YFSETQ. The CDR3 reads CASSLAFGQGLWETQYF. For the CDR3, the DNA is TGCGCCAGCAGCTTGGCTTTCGGACAGGGATTGTGGGAGACCCAGTACTTC. The variable domain in full, completed from reference TRBV5-1 and TRBJ2-5, reads KAGVTQTPRYLIKTRGQQVTLSCSPISGHRSVSWYQQTPGQGLQFLFEYFSETQRNKGNFPGRFSGRQFSNSRSEMNVSTLELGDSALYLCASSLAFGQGLWETQYFGPGTRLLVL.

This clone was counted a single time. The J gene is TRBJ2-7, the V gene TRBV30; unclear D gene. The length of the CDR3 is 13 residues. V dropped 2 bases and J dropped 1 base, with 9 bases sitting between them. Germline CDR1 and CDR2: GTSNPN and SVGIG (reference sequence). The CDR3 region is CAWSLGPSYEQYF. DNA for the CDR3: TGTGCCTGGAGTCTAGGTCCTTCCTACGAGCAGTACTTC.

The chain couples TRBV9 to TRBJ1-2, with TRBD1 as a possible D gene (6 bases). Trimming shortened V by 3 bases and J by 6 bases, and 12 bases separated the two germline ends. This CDR3 region has 13 residues. Germline-derived CDR1 and CDR2 are SGDLS and YYNGEE. The CDR3 region is CASSAPGENGYTF. The CDR3 region has the DNA TGTGCCAGCAGCGCCCCAGGGGAGAATGGCTACACCTTC.

The chain joins TRBV7-8 to TRBJ2-3; D call uncertain. The CDR3 consists of 13 residues. Germline CDR1 SGHVS, CDR2 FQNEAQ. Trimming shortened V by 5 bases and J by 5 bases, and 11 bases separated the two germline ends. The CDR3 sequence: CASSGVPGDTQYF. In DNA, the CDR3 is TGTGCCAGCAGCGGAGTACCTGGAGATACGCAGTATTTT.

This chain joins TRBV25-1 and TRBJ1-2, with a tentative D call TRBD1 (5 bases). Deletions cut 6 bases from V and 1 base from J, with 15 bases between. Per the germline V gene, CDR1 is MGHDK and CDR2 is SYGVNS. The CDR3 loop spans 15 amino acids. In nucleotides, the CDR3 is TGTGCCAGCAGCGACCGGGACGTTCATAACTATGGCTACACCTTC. Protein product: CASSDRDVHNYGYTF.

J is TRBJ2-7 and V is TRBV13; the D gene is possibly TRBD1 (6 bases). Germline lookup yields CDR1 PRHDT and CDR2 FYEKMQ (reference sequence). With 3 bases removed from V and 2 bases from J, the gap between germline ends came to 11 bases. CDR3 length: 14 residues. The CDR3 DNA reads as TGTGCCAGCAGCTTCTTTCAGGGGCCCTACGAGCAGTACTTC. Amino acid sequence: CASSFFQGPYEQYF.

This chain links TRBV19 with TRBJ1-5, with D maybe TRBD1 (6 bases). V was cut by 1 base and J by 0 bases, with 13 bases left in between. Germline V gene sequence: CDR1 LNHDA, CDR2 SQIVND (reference sequence). The CDR3 is 17 amino acids. CDR3 coding DNA: TGTGCCAGTAGTATAGCCTCGACGGGGGCTAGCAATCAGCCCCAGCATTTT. Amino acids: CASSIASTGASNQPQHF.

As to this clone: Different DNA sequences within this sample yield the same CDR3. V and J are TRBV2 and TRBJ2-7, with a weak D call TRBD1 (6 bases). The V end lost 6 bases, the J end lost 1 base, and 7 bases lay between the germline ends. Germline V gene data show CDR1 as SNHLY and CDR2 as FYNNEI. CDR3 length equals 12 residues. In nucleotides, the CDR3 is TGTGCCAGCAGCGGACAGTCCTACGAGCAGTACTTC. The encoded protein is CASSGQSYEQYF.

The rearrangement links TRBV6-5 to TRBJ2-2; D is uncertain. The germline V gene has CDR1 MNHEY and CDR2 SVGAGI. Trimming took 5 bases from V and 6 from J, leaving 13 bases between them. The CDR3 consists of 14 residues. The CDR3 is CASSIDLGAGELFF. The CDR3 nucleotides read TGTGCCAGCAGTATCGACTTGGGCGCCGGGGAGCTGTTTTTT.

The chain carries TRBV7-3 and TRBJ2-1, with TRBD2 matching over 7 bases. This CDR3 region has 13 residues. The V segment lost 4 bases and the J segment 4 bases; nucleotides outside the gene matches: 1. Looked up from germline, CDR1 is SGHTA and CDR2 is FQGTGA. CDR3 loop: CASSSGLYNEQFF. The DNA of the CDR3 is TGTGCCAGCAGCTCGGGACTATACAATGAGCAGTTCTTC.

This clone was recorded a few times. V and J are TRBV7-8 and TRBJ1-3; possibly TRBD1 for D (6 bases). V was shortened by 1 base and J by 3 bases, with 7 bases between the two germline ends. From germline, CDR1 is SGHVS and CDR2 FQNEAQ. The CDR3 spans 14 residues. The CDR3 bases are TGTGCCAGCAGCTTAGAGACAGGTGGAAACACCATATATTTT. It encodes CASSLETGGNTIYF. The full variable domain, with the rest looked up from reference TRBV7-8 and TRBJ1-3, is GAGVSQSPRYKVAKRGQDVALRCDPISGHVSLFWYQQALGQGPEFLTYFQNEAQLDKSGLPSDRFFAERPEGSVSTLKIQRTQQEDSAVYLCASSLETGGNTIYFGEGSWLTVV.

This clone was detected only once. V gene TRBV7-6 combines with J gene TRBJ2-5; D not certain. Between the trimmed V and J ends, which lost 5 bases and 0 bases, there was a span of 10 bases. The CDR3 totals 14 residues. CDR1 is SGHVS and CDR2 is FNYEAQ in the germline V gene. The CDR3 here is CASSPSRYQETQYF. For the CDR3, the DNA is TGTGCCAGCAGCCCGTCCAGATACCAAGAGACCCAGTACTTC.

This rearrangement joins TRBV4-3 to TRBJ1-1; D is ambiguous. V was pared by 0 bases and J by 5 bases, with 16 bases between. The CDR3 covers 16 residues. The germline V gene has CDR1 LGHNA and CDR2 YSLEER. The CDR3 DNA reads as TGCGCCAGCAGCCAAGATGGATTCGCCTTGGGGACTGAAGCTTTCTTT. It encodes CASSQDGFALGTEAFF.